The rows below give T cell receptor beta chains drawn from one sample of a study of T cells in Graves' hyperthyroidism and ophthalmopathy. TCRdb re-analysed the multiplex PCR reads in MiXCR, keeping a single row per CDR3 protein. The sample yields about 500,000 distinct CDR3 sequences, roughly 17% seen once. Sequenced input: blood. The receptors come from a woman younger than 30 with Graves' hyperthyroidism. The CDR3 runs from the conserved cysteine through the conserved F or W. A D gene is named only where the DNA matches it firmly. The size of a clone is reported for some rows only, either as once, few or many, or as a class for expanded clones.

d_call: NA; j_call: TRBJ2-7; v_call: TRBV7-9; clone_size: many; cdr3_nt: TGTGCCAGCAGCCCAGGGACCCCGGAGCAGTACTTC; cdr3_aa: CASSPGTPEQYF
d_call: TRBD1; j_call: TRBJ2-5; v_call: TRBV4-1; clone_size: many; cdr3_nt: TGCGCCAGCAGCCAGCATCGACAGGGGACCTACTCGCAAGAGACCCAGTACTTC; cdr3_aa: CASSQHRQGTYSQETQYF
d_call: TRBD1; j_call: TRBJ2-3; v_call: TRBV5-1; clone_size: many; cdr3_nt: TGCGCCAGCAGTTCCGGGACAGGGGGACCAGATACGCAGTATTTT; cdr3_aa: CASSSGTGGPDTQYF
d_call: TRBD1; j_call: TRBJ2-7; v_call: TRBV7-9; clone_size: many; cdr3_nt: TGTGCCAGCAGCAAAGACAGGGCCACCTACGAGCAGTACTTC; cdr3_aa: CASSKDRATYEQYF
d_call: NA; j_call: TRBJ1-4; v_call: TRBV6-1; clone_size: few; cdr3_nt: TGTGCCAGCAGCACCGTCCCAGGCTCGGAAAAACTGTTTTTT; cdr3_aa: CASSTVPGSEKLFF
d_call: NA; j_call: TRBJ1-6; v_call: TRBV15; clone_size: few; cdr3_nt: TGTGCCACCAGCAGCACTGGGCTTAATTCACCCCTCCACTTT; cdr3_aa: CATSSTGLNSPLHF
d_call: TRBD2; j_call: TRBJ2-2; v_call: TRBV7-9; clone_size: NA; cdr3_nt: TGTGCCAGCAGCTCTAGCGGGACCGGGGAGCTGTTTTTT; cdr3_aa: CASSSSGTGELFF
d_call: NA; j_call: TRBJ1-1; v_call: TRBV28; clone_size: few; cdr3_nt: TGTGCCACCGGCGGGCTGAACACTGAAGCTTTCTTT; cdr3_aa: CATGGLNTEAFF
d_call: TRBD1; j_call: TRBJ2-7; v_call: TRBV18; clone_size: NA; cdr3_nt: TGTGCCAGCTCACCAGGGACAGGGACCCACGAGCAGTACTTC; cdr3_aa: CASSPGTGTHEQYF
d_call: NA; j_call: TRBJ1-4; v_call: TRBV7-2; clone_size: few; cdr3_nt: TGTGCCAGCAGCGAGACAGTCGCCGGCGAAAAACTGTTTTTT; cdr3_aa: CASSETVAGEKLFF
d_call: TRBD1; j_call: TRBJ2-6; v_call: TRBV2; clone_size: few; cdr3_nt: TGTGCCAGCAGTGGGGGACAGGGCACGCTCGGGGCCAACGTCCTGACTTTC; cdr3_aa: CASSGGQGTLGANVLTF
d_call: NA; j_call: TRBJ1-4; v_call: TRBV3-1; clone_size: many; cdr3_nt: TGTGCCAGCAGCCTGCAGGGTAATGAAAAACTGTTTTTT; cdr3_aa: CASSLQGNEKLFF
d_call: TRBD2; j_call: TRBJ2-7; v_call: TRBV6-1; clone_size: many; cdr3_nt: TGTGCCAGCAGGTTGCGGGAGGGGGAGCAGTACTTC; cdr3_aa: CASRLREGEQYF
d_call: NA; j_call: TRBJ1-5; v_call: TRBV11-2; clone_size: many; cdr3_nt: TGTGCCAGCAGCTCGGCAGGGAGAAATCAGCCCCAGCATTTT; cdr3_aa: CASSSAGRNQPQHF
d_call: TRBD1; j_call: TRBJ2-2; v_call: TRBV2; clone_size: many; cdr3_nt: TGTGCCAGCCAATCGGACAGGGCGGACGGGGAGCTGTTTTTT; cdr3_aa: CASQSDRADGELFF
d_call: TRBD1; j_call: TRBJ1-6; v_call: TRBV10-1; clone_size: few; cdr3_nt: TGCGCCAGCAGCGACAGGGTTAATTCACCCCTCCACTTT; cdr3_aa: CASSDRVNSPLHF
d_call: TRBD2; j_call: TRBJ2-2; v_call: TRBV18; clone_size: few; cdr3_nt: TGTGCCAGCTCAGTAGAGCTAGCGGAGCTCGGGGAGCTGTTTTTT; cdr3_aa: CASSVELAELGELFF
d_call: TRBD1; j_call: TRBJ1-5; v_call: TRBV7-2; clone_size: many; cdr3_nt: TGTGCCAGCAGCTCAGCCGGGACAGGGCGAAATCAGCCCCAGCATTTT; cdr3_aa: CASSSAGTGRNQPQHF
d_call: TRBD2; j_call: TRBJ2-1; v_call: TRBV12-3/TRBV12-4; clone_size: many; cdr3_nt: TGTGCCAGCAGTTCAACCGGGACTAGCGGAAACAATGAGCAGTTCTTC; cdr3_aa: CASSSTGTSGNNEQFF
d_call: NA; j_call: TRBJ1-1; v_call: TRBV30; clone_size: NA; cdr3_nt: TGTGCCTGGATTAACGGTGAGGGGCCCGACACTGAAGCTTTCTTT; cdr3_aa: CAWINGEGPDTEAFF
d_call: NA; j_call: TRBJ1-1; v_call: TRBV6-6; clone_size: few; cdr3_nt: TGTGCCAGCAGTTACTCGATGGGGGGCACTGAAGCTTTCTTT; cdr3_aa: CASSYSMGGTEAFF
d_call: NA; j_call: TRBJ2-7; v_call: TRBV27; clone_size: few; cdr3_nt: TGTGCCAGCAGTTTACAGGGGTTGCCCTACGAGCAGTGCTTC; cdr3_aa: CASSLQGLPYEQCF
d_call: TRBD2; j_call: TRBJ2-5; v_call: TRBV4-2; clone_size: NA; cdr3_nt: TGTGCCAGCGGGGAGCGGGGAAAAGAGACCCAGTACTTC; cdr3_aa: CASGERGKETQYF